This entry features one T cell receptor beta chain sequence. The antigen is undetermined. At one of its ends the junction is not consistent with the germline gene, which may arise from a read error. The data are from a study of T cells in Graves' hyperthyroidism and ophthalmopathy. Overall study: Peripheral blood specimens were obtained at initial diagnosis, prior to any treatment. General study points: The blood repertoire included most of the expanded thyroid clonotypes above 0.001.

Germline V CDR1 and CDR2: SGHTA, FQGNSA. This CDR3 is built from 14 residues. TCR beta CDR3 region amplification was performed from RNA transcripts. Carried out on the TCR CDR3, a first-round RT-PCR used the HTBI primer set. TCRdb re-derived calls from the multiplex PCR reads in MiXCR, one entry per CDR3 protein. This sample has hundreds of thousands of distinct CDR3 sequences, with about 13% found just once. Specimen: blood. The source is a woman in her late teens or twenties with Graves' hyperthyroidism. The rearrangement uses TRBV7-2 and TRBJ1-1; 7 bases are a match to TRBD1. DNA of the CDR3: TGTGCCGGCAGCTTACAGGGGCGGAACACTGAAGCTTTCTTT. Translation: CAGSLQGRNTEAFF.